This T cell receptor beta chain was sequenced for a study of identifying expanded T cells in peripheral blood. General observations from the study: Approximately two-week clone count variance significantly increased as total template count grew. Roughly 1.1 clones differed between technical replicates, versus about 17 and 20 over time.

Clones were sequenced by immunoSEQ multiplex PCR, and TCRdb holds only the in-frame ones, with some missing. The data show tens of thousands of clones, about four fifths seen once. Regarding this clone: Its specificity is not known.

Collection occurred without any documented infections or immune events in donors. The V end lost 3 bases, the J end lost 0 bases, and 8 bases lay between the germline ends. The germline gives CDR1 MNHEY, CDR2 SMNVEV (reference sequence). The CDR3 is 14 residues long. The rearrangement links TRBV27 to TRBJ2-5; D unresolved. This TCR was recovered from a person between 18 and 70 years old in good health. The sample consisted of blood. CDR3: CASSFTQNQETQYF. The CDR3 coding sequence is TGTGCCAGCAGTTTTACTCAGAACCAAGAGACCCAGTACTTC.